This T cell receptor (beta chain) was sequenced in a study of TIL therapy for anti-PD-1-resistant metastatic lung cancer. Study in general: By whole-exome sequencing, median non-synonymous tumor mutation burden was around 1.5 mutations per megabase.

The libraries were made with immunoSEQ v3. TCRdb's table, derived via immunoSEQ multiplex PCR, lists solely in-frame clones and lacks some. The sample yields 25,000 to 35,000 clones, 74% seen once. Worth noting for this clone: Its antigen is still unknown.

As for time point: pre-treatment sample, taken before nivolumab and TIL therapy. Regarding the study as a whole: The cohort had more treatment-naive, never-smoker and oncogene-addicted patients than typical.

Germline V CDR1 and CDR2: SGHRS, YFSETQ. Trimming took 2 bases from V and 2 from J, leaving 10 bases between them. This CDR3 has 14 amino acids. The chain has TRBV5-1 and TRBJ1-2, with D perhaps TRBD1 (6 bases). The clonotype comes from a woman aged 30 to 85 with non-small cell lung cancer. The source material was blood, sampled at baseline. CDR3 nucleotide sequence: TGCGCCAGCAGCTTAGACAGGAGCAACTATGGCTACACCTTC. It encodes CASSLDRSNYGYTF. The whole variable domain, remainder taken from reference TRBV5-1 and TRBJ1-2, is KAGVTQTPRYLIKTRGQQVTLSCSPISGHRSVSWYQQTPGQGLQFLFEYFSETQRNKGNFPGRFSGRQFSNSRSEMNVSTLELGDSALYLCASSLDRSNYGYTFGSGTRLTVV.